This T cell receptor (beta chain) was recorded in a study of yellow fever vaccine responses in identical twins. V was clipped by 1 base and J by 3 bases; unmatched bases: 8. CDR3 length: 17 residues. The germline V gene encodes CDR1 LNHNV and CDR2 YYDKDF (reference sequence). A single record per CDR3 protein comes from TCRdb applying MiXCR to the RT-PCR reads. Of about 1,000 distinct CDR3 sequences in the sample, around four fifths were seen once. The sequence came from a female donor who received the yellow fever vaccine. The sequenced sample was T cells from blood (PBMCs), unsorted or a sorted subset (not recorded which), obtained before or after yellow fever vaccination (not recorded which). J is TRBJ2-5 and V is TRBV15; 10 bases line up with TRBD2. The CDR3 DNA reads TGTGCCACCAGCAGAGGGGGTAGCGGGGGGTCGAAAGAGACCCAGTACTTC. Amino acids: CATSRGGSGGSKETQYF.